This T cell receptor beta chain was retrieved from a study of cytomegalovirus exposure and HLA in healthy donors. The data were produced by immunoSEQ multiplex PCR, yet TCRdb's version contains in-frame clones alone and is incomplete. The table shows fewer than 400,000 clones, with roughly 87% occurring only once. The CDR3 runs 15 residues. With 6 bases removed from V and 4 bases from J, the gap between germline ends came to 18 bases. The germline gives CDR1 MNHEY, CDR2 SVGAGI. Source material: PBMCs. The receptor's source is a man aged 25 to 45 in good health and CMV-seronegative. This chain connects TRBV6-5 to TRBJ1-2; D is possibly TRBD1 (5 bases). CDR3 residues: CASRGGSPLGYGYTF. DNA for the CDR3: TGTGCCAGCAGGGGGGGGAGCCCCCTGGGCTATGGCTACACCTTC.